A single sample gave rise to the 12 T cell receptor beta chains below, sequenced in a study of cytotoxic CD8 clonotypes in ibrutinib-treated CLL. Profiling relied on immunoSEQ multiplex PCR, and the TCRdb table lists in-frame clones only, not all of them. The sample includes approximately 30,000 clones, roughly 69% of them seen just once. The sample in question was PBMCs, obtained after 24 months of ibrutinib treatment. Source of these receptors: a human donor with chronic lymphocytic leukemia.

The genes are TRBV19 and TRBJ2-2; 12 bases agree with TRBD2. The germline CDR1 and CDR2 sequences are LNHDA and SQIVND (reference sequence). This CDR3 comprises 14 residues. V shed 8 bases, J shed 4 bases, and the junction held 2 bases outside the gene matches. The DNA of the CDR3 is TGTGCCAGTCAACTAGCGGGGGGCACCGGGGAGCTGTTTTTT. Translation gives CASQLAGGTGELFF.

This sequence joins TRBV30 and TRBJ2-2; D call uncertain. Between the trimmed V and J ends, which lost 3 bases and 3 bases, there was a span of 8 bases. The germline V gene encodes CDR1 GTSNPN and CDR2 SVGIG (reference sequence). The CDR3 extends over 13 amino acids. Here the CDR3 reads CAWRAHYTGELFF. In DNA form, the CDR3 reads TGTGCCTGGAGGGCACACTACACCGGGGAGCTGTTTTTT.

The V and J genes are TRBV4-3 and TRBJ1-1, with D possibly being TRBD1 (6 bases). The V gene lost 0 bases and the J gene lost 10 bases, with 15 bases spanning the gap. Germline lookup yields CDR1 LGHNA and CDR2 YSLEER. This CDR3 comprises 14 residues. The CDR3 reads CASSQDWGASAAFF. The CDR3 DNA reads TGCGCCAGCAGCCAAGATTGGGGGGCTAGCGCAGCTTTCTTT.

In its sample, this clone was seen a few times. The V call is TRBV30, the J call TRBJ1-2; perhaps TRBD1 as D (6 bases). V lost 2 bases, J lost 6 bases, and 13 bases lay in between. The germline gives CDR1 GTSNPN, CDR2 SVGIG (reference sequence). The CDR3 consists of 13 residues. CDR3 DNA: TGTGCCTGGAGTTTAGGGCCAGGGGATGGCTACACCTTC. This codes for CAWSLGPGDGYTF.

The CDR3 spells CSVYRTGGGTDTQYF. The DNA of the CDR3 is TGCAGCGTCTACCGGACAGGGGGCGGCACAGATACGCAGTATTTT. This chain connects TRBV29-1 to TRBJ2-3, with 11 bases lining up with TRBD1. This CDR3 contains 15 residues. Germline CDR1 reads SQVTM; CDR2 reads ANQGSEA. V was pared by 6 bases and J by 1 base, with 6 bases of the junction left unmatched.

The chain employs TRBV5-1 and TRBJ2-4, with D tentatively TRBD1 or TRBD2 (5 bases each). Trimming pared 3 bases from V and 6 bases from J, leaving 13 bases between. The CDR3 consists of 14 residues. The germline V gene has CDR1 SGHRS and CDR2 YFSETQ. The CDR3 region has the DNA TGCGCCAGCAGCTCCGGGGACCCAACAAACATTCAGTACTTC. Protein: CASSSGDPTNIQYF.

There are a few counts of this clone. The CDR3 nucleotides read TGTGCCAGCAGCAAAGTGGGCACAGATACGCAGTATTTT. It is translated as CASSKVGTDTQYF. V usage is TRBV21-1 and J usage is TRBJ2-3. TRBV21-1 is labeled a pseudogene. CDR3 size: 13 residues.

This clone came up a few times. The rearrangement links TRBV6-5 to TRBJ1-4; 7 nucleotides align to TRBD1. CDR3 length: 14 amino acids. V was pared by 5 bases and J by 3 bases, with 3 bases of the junction left unmatched. Germline assignment: CDR1 MNHEY and CDR2 SVGAGI. This CDR3 reads CASSKGAANEKLFF. The DNA for the CDR3 is TGTGCCAGCAGTAAGGGGGCGGCTAATGAAAAACTGTTTTTT.

The V and J genes are TRBV5-4 and TRBJ2-4; 10 nucleotides align to TRBD2. The CDR3 is 19 amino acids. Germline trimming cut 4 bases from V and 1 base from J; bases unmatched to any gene: 14. Germline V gives CDR1 SGHNT, CDR2 YYREEE (reference sequence). The CDR3 reads CASSPTSGGAFRAKNIQYF. CDR3 coding DNA: TGTGCCAGCAGCCCCACCAGCGGGGGGGCCTTCCGCGCCAAAAACATTCAGTACTTC.

The V call is TRBV7-2, the J call TRBJ2-3, with unresolved D. V lost 1 base, J lost 2 bases, and 7 bases lay in between. The CDR3 contains 14 residues. Germline CDR1 reads SGHTA; CDR2 reads FQGNSA. The CDR3 spells CASSLGHYTDTQYF. In nucleotides, the CDR3 is TGTGCCAGCAGCTTAGGACACTACACAGATACGCAGTATTTT.

The V call is TRBV7-3, the J call TRBJ2-5; 11 nucleotides agree with TRBD1. The CDR3 is 15 amino acids. V gave up 2 bases and J gave up 5 bases; unmatched junction bases: 4. The germline gives CDR1 SGHTA, CDR2 FQGTGA. As DNA, the CDR3 is TGTGCCAGCAGCTTAGTAGGACAGGGGGCGGAGACCCAGTACTTC. Its protein product is CASSLVGQGAETQYF. Full variable domain (rest looked up from reference TRBV7-3 and TRBJ2-5): GAGVSQTPSNKVTEKGKYVELRCDPISGHTALYWYRQSLGQGPEFLIYFQGTGAADDSGLPNDRFFAVRPEGSVSTLKIQRTERGDSAVYLCASSLVGQGAETQYFGPGTRLLVL.

The chain recombines TRBV5-4 with TRBJ2-7; D is perhaps TRBD1 (6 bases). This CDR3 region has 15 residues. The V gene's germline CDR1 is SGHNT and CDR2 YYREEE (reference sequence). V was cut by 3 bases and J by 3 bases, with 16 bases left in between. Here the CDR3 reads CASSSGIQGLYEQYF. The CDR3, as DNA: TGTGCCAGCAGCTCAGGAATACAGGGCCTCTACGAGCAGTACTTC.